Listed below are T cell receptor beta chains from one sample, sequenced in a study of blood T cell repertoires in COVID-19. Assay: immunoSEQ multiplex PCR; the TCRdb copy retains only in-frame clones and omits some. The table has some 250,000 clones, 86% seen once; the top ten hold about 12%. The specimen was peripheral blood. Every receptor here comes from a man older than 75 with acute or convalescent COVID-19. Both conserved end residues are part of each CDR3. The D gene is left open where the match is weak. Clone size is stated in some rows and not others, as once, few, many or a class when expanded.

-,TRBJ2-1,-,TRBV2,TGTGCCAGCAGTGAAAGTGGGAGCGGTGAGCAGTTCTTC,CASSESGSGEQFF
-,TRBJ2-7,-,TRBV28,TGTGCCAGCAGTTTATCGCCGGGACGGGGGGCCTCCTACGAGCAGTACTTC,CASSLSPGRGASYEQYF
-,TRBJ1-6,-,TRBV7-2,TGTGCCAGCAGCTTAGATCAGGGGCGGAATTCACCCCTCCACTTT,CASSLDQGRNSPLHF
-,TRBJ2-5,-,TRBV7-2,TGTGCCAGCAGCTTAACCCCTAGGGGGGGGCGGGGTTTGAGAGAGACCCAGTACTTC,CASSLTPRGGRGLRETQYF
-,TRBJ2-7,-,TRBV11-3,TGTGCCAGCAGCCCAGGAGGGGCGCCGGAAAAGCAGTACTTC,CASSPGGAPEKQYF
TRBD2,TRBJ2-1,few,TRBV3-1/TRBV3-2,TGTGCCAGCAGCCGTGTAGCGGGGGAGGTCTACAATGAGCAGTTCTTC,CASSRVAGEVYNEQFF
TRBD1,TRBJ1-1,once,TRBV6-2/TRBV6-3,TGTGCCAGCAGTGGGACAGGGGGCGGTTTAGCTGAAGCTTTCTTT,CASSGTGGGLAEAFF
-,TRBJ1-1,once,TRBV5-1,TGCGCCAGCAGCTTGGTCGCGGGGGAAAGATCTGAAGCTTTCTTT,CASSLVAGERSEAFF
-,TRBJ1-2,few,TRBV28,TGTGCCAGCAGTGACAAACTCCCTGGAAACTATGGCTACACCTTC,CASSDKLPGNYGYTF
TRBD1,TRBJ2-4,-,TRBV6-5,TGTGCCAGCAGGGGACAGAGACCCAAAAACATTCAGTACTTC,CASRGQRPKNIQYF
-,TRBJ2-2,-,TRBV6-5,TGTGCCAGCAGGCGAGACTACACCGGGGAGCTGTTTTTT,CASRRDYTGELFF
-,TRBJ1-2,-,TRBV6-5,TGTGCCAGCAGTTACATCGGTACCAGAGGTGGCTACACCTTC,CASSYIGTRGGYTF
TRBD1,TRBJ1-1,-,TRBV28,TGTGCCAGCAGTGAAACAGGGGGAAACACTGAAGCTTTCTTT,CASSETGGNTEAFF
TRBD1,TRBJ1-5,-,TRBV28,TGTGCCAGCAGTGGACAGGGGGCCAATCAGCCCCAGCATTTT,CASSGQGANQPQHF
-,TRBJ2-4,-,TRBV5-6,TGTGCCAGCAGCACCGGGGGAGGTCAGGGCGGAGAAAACATTCAGTACTTC,CASSTGGGQGGENIQYF
TRBD2,TRBJ2-5,-,TRBV6-5,TGTGCCAGCACCCCGGGACTAGCGGTGGGAGAGACCCAGTACTTC,CASTPGLAVGETQYF
-,TRBJ1-5,-,TRBV7-2,TGTGCCAGCAGCACCCGGCCTTCTAGGCCCCAGCATTTT,CASSTRPSRPQHF
-,TRBJ1-1,once,TRBV2,TGTGCCAGCAGGCAGGACAGAATAAACACTGAAGCTTTCTTT,CASRQDRINTEAFF
TRBD1,TRBJ1-1,few,TRBV28,TGTGCCAGCAGATCGACAGGGTATGTCACAGAAGCTTTCTTT,CASRSTGYVTEAFF
TRBD1,TRBJ1-1,once,TRBV6-5,TGTGCCAGCAGTAACACCGGGACAGTGAACACTGAAGCTTTCTTT,CASSNTGTVNTEAFF
-,TRBJ1-3,-,TRBV27,TGTGCCAGCAGCAAATACGGGGGGGGTTTCTCTGGAAACACCATATATTTT,CASSKYGGGFSGNTIYF
-,TRBJ1-1,-,TRBV18,TGTGCCAGCTCACCCCCAATGGGCCAGGGGATCACTGAAGCTTTCTTT,CASSPPMGQGITEAFF
-,TRBJ2-7,once,TRBV7-9,TGTGCCAGCAGCTCAGGGACATCCCTGCTGGGGCAGTACTTC,CASSSGTSLLGQYF
-,TRBJ1-2,-,TRBV11-1,TGTGCCAGCAGCTCGGCTACAGACTATGGCTACACCTTC,CASSSATDYGYTF
-,TRBJ1-1,-,TRBV27,TGTGCCAGCAGTACGCACAGGTCTCAAGCTTTCTTT,CASSTHRSQAFF
-,TRBJ1-2,few,TRBV2,TGTGCCAGCAGTGCCTTGACAGGAGGGGGGGACTATGGCTACACCTTC,CASSALTGGGDYGYTF